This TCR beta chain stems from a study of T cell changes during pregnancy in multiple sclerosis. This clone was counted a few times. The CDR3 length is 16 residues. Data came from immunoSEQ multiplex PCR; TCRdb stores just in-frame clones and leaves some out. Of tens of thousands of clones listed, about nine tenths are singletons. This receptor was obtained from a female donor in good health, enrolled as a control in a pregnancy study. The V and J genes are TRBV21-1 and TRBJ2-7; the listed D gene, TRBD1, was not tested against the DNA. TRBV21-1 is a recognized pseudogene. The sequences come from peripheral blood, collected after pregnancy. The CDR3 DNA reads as TGTGCCAGCAAAATATCTGAGGGGGCGCATTCCTACGAGCAGTACTTC. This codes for CASKISEGAHSYEQYF.